What follows are 29 T cell receptor beta chains derived from one specimen sequenced in a study of cytotoxic CD8 clonotypes in ibrutinib-treated CLL. Repertoires were generated with immunoSEQ multiplex PCR, while TCRdb's copy carries only in-frame clones and drops some. The sample includes over 25,000 clones, 62% of them seen just once. The specimen comprised PBMCs, sampled before ibrutinib treatment. The receptor source for this set is a human donor with chronic lymphocytic leukemia.

This clone was recorded a few times. The rearrangement joins TRBV5-1 to TRBJ2-1, with 8 bases fitting TRBD2. V gave up 2 bases and J gave up 0 bases; unmatched junction bases: 4. Looked up from germline, CDR1 is SGHRS and CDR2 is YFSETQ. The CDR3 consists of 16 residues. The CDR3 sequence is CASSFLAGSSYNEQFF. Here the CDR3 DNA reads TGCGCCAGCAGCTTCTTAGCGGGGAGCTCCTACAATGAGCAGTTCTTC.

The chain recombines TRBV2 with TRBJ2-7, with TRBD2 matching 15 bases. The CDR3 loop spans 15 amino acids. Trimming at V came to 6 bases and at J to 9 bases, leaving 9 bases not matched to a gene. CDR1 is SNHLY, CDR2 FYNNEI, per germline. The CDR3 is CASRGGLAGGLGQYF. CDR3 DNA: TGTGCCAGCAGAGGTGGACTAGCGGGAGGGTTAGGGCAGTACTTC.

The chain carries TRBV5-6 and TRBJ2-7, with TRBD2 as a possible D gene (6 bases). Germline assignment: CDR1 SGHDT and CDR2 YYEEEE. The CDR3 is made up of 15 amino acids. V lost 1 base and J 2 bases, leaving 13 bases between the germline ends. The CDR3, as DNA: TGTGCCAGCAGCTTGATTACGGCGGGACCCTACGAGCAGTACTTC. Translation: CASSLITAGPYEQYF.

This clone has only a few counts. The chain joins TRBV5-4 to TRBJ2-7; a weak D match, TRBD2 (6 bases). The V end was cut by 4 bases, the J end by 2 bases, with 13 bases between. Germline values: CDR1 SGHNT, CDR2 YYREEE (reference sequence). This CDR3 comprises 14 residues. CDR3 DNA: TGTGCCAGCAGCCCCCCGGGAGCTACCTACGAGCAGTACTTC. This gives the protein CASSPPGATYEQYF.

J is TRBJ2-7 and V is TRBV2; the match to TRBD2 covers 8 bases. CDR1 is SNHLY and CDR2 is FYNNEI in the germline V gene. The CDR3 is made up of 17 amino acids. V lost 11 bases and J lost 6; bases outside the gene matches: 24. The CDR3, as DNA: TGTGCCTATGGGGGGGGAAGGCCGGGACTAGTAAAAAGCGAGCAGTACTTC. Its protein product is CAYGGGRPGLVKSEQYF.

The chain recombines TRBV5-1 with TRBJ2-3; TRBD2 matches at 14 bases. The germline V gene has CDR1 SGHRS and CDR2 YFSETQ. The CDR3 is 17 amino acids. The V and J ends lost 4 bases and 5 bases, in that order; junction bases with no gene match: 9. CDR3 DNA sequence: TGCGCCAGCAGCCCGGGACTAGCGGGAGCTTCTTTAGATACGCAGTATTTT. Translation gives CASSPGLAGASLDTQYF.

This clone showed up just once. This chain joins TRBV4-1 and TRBJ2-5; tentatively, D is TRBD1 (6 bases). The CDR3 has 14 amino acids. Deletions cut 2 bases from V and 5 bases from J, with 12 bases between. Germline lookup yields CDR1 MGHRA and CDR2 YSYEKL. This chain's CDR3 is CASSQRQVLETQYF. The CDR3 region has the DNA TGCGCCAGCAGCCAACGACAGGTTTTGGAGACCCAGTACTTC.

This chain joins TRBV4-2 and TRBJ2-5; possibly TRBD1 or TRBD2 for D (6 bases each). Germline V CDR1 and CDR2: LGHNA, YNFKEQ. The germline V and J ends were trimmed by 8 bases and 5 bases, with 21 bases remaining between them. This CDR3 spans 15 amino acids. CDR3 bases: TGTGCCAGCGCCCTCGAGACAGGAGGGCGGGAGACCCAGTACTTC. It encodes CASALETGGRETQYF.

This clone was found a few times. The chain joins TRBV11-2 to TRBJ1-3, with D perhaps matching TRBD1 (5 bases). Trimming cost V 5 bases and J 0 bases, with 11 bases left between them. The CDR3 contains 15 residues. The germline CDR1 and CDR2 sequences are SGHAT and FQNNGV. The chain's CDR3 is CASSQGRVSGNTIYF. The CDR3 DNA reads as TGTGCCAGCAGCCAGGGACGGGTCTCTGGAAACACCATATATTTT.

The V call is TRBV5-1, the J call TRBJ1-2; 8 bases align to TRBD1. The germline gives CDR1 SGHRS, CDR2 YFSETQ. V dropped 4 bases and J dropped 6; count of bases not matched to a gene: 17. This CDR3 spans 17 amino acids. CDR3 sequence reads: CASSLSATGVSKDGYTF. The DNA of the CDR3 is TGCGCCAGCAGCCTCAGTGCGACAGGGGTTTCGAAAGATGGCTACACCTTC.

The chain links TRBV27 to TRBJ2-4; 9 bases are a match to TRBD1. The CDR3 spans 15 residues. CDR1 and CDR2 from the germline V gene are MNHEY and SMNVEV (reference sequence). The V segment lost 5 bases and the J segment 6 bases; nucleotides outside the gene matches: 8. The CDR3 loop is CASSPGQGMRNIQYF. For the CDR3, the DNA is TGTGCCAGCAGTCCCGGACAGGGGATGCGAAACATTCAGTACTTC.

This chain links TRBV9 with TRBJ2-1; TRBD1 matches at 9 bases. This CDR3 is 16 amino acids long. Unmatched junction bases numbered 6, after V lost 4 bases and J lost 1 base. The germline gives CDR1 SGDLS, CDR2 YYNGEE. This CDR3 reads CASSPRGQGSYNEQFF. The CDR3 bases are TGTGCCAGCAGCCCACGCGGACAGGGGTCCTACAATGAGCAGTTCTTC. Variable domain in full (rest from reference TRBV9 and TRBJ2-1): DSGVTQTPKHLITATGQRVTLRCSPRSGDLSVYWYQQSLDQGLQFLIQYYNGEERAKGNILERFSAQQFPDLHSELNLSSLELGDSALYFCASSPRGQGSYNEQFFGPGTRLTVL.

V usage is TRBV19 and J usage is TRBJ1-2, with TRBD1 identical over 7 bases. The CDR3 runs 13 residues. CDR1 LNHDA and CDR2 SQIVND come from the germline V gene (reference sequence). V gave up 4 bases and J gave up 7 bases; unmatched junction bases: 6. The chain's CDR3 is CASSTDRVSGYTF. The CDR3 bases are TGTGCCAGTAGTACCGACAGGGTTTCTGGCTACACCTTC. Drawing the rest from reference TRBV19 and TRBJ1-2, the complete variable domain is DGGITQSPKYLFRKEGQNVTLSCEQNLNHDAMYWYRQDPGQGLRLIYYSQIVNDFQKGDIAEGYSVSREKKESFPLTVTSAQKNPTAFYLCASSTDRVSGYTFGSGTRLTVV.

For the CDR3, the DNA is TGTGCCAGCAGCTTACTCGAGCGGGAGTTCGCCGGGGAGCTGTTTTTT. Protein: CASSLLEREFAGELFF. The chain uses TRBV5-6 and TRBJ2-2, with 8 positions matching TRBD2. V trimming: 2 bases; J trimming: 6 bases; junction bases outside the gene matches: 9. This CDR3 region has 16 residues. Germline CDR1 and CDR2: SGHDT and YYEEEE.

The table lists this clone with a count of one. The genes are TRBV6-5 and TRBJ2-7; D uncertain. Trimming pared 5 bases from V and 4 bases from J, leaving 15 bases between. Germline CDR1 reads MNHEY; CDR2 reads SVGAGI. The CDR3 is made up of 14 amino acids. CDR3 loop: CASSPSLTLYEQYF. The DNA of the CDR3 is TGTGCCAGCAGTCCAAGTCTGACTCTGTACGAGCAGTACTTC.

The V gene is TRBV30, the J gene TRBJ2-1, with 10 bases fitting TRBD2. The CDR3 runs to 14 residues. CDR1 and CDR2 from the germline V gene are GTSNPN and SVGIG (reference sequence). V lost 4 bases, J lost 4 bases, and 4 bases stayed unmatched. As DNA, the CDR3 is TGTGCCTGGACCGTAGCGGGGGGTTACAATGAGCAGTTCTTC. The encoded protein is CAWTVAGGYNEQFF. The full variable domain, its missing parts supplied by reference TRBV30 and TRBJ2-1, is SQTIHQWPATLVQPVGSPLSLECTVEGTSNPNLYWYRQAAGRGLQLLFYSVGIGQISSEVPQNLSASRPQDRQFILSSKKLLLSDSGFYLCAWTVAGGYNEQFFGPGTRLTVL.

The chain recombines TRBV18 with TRBJ1-3; D not resolved. CDR1 and CDR2 (germline): KGHSH, LQKENI. The CDR3 runs to 15 residues. V was trimmed by 2 bases and J by 0 bases, leaving 8 bases between them. The CDR3 DNA follows: TGTGCCAGCTCACCAACCGTAAGCTCTGGAAACACCATATATTTT. This gives the protein CASSPTVSSGNTIYF.

The chain joins TRBV6-6 to TRBJ2-2; no firm D call. The CDR3 has 12 residues. Trimming took off 7 bases at V and 1 base at J, with 4 bases between the two ends. Looked up from germline, CDR1 is MNHNY and CDR2 is SVGAGI (reference sequence). Here the CDR3 DNA reads TGTGCCAGCACAGAGAACACCGGGGAGCTGTTTTTT. Translated: CASTENTGELFF.

This clone was counted a few times. The rearrangement links TRBV5-1 to TRBJ2-1; D not resolved. Per the germline V gene, CDR1 is SGHRS and CDR2 is YFSETQ. The V end was cut by 1 base, the J end by 0 bases, with 2 bases between. CDR3 size: 13 residues. The CDR3, as DNA: TGCGCCAGCAGCTTGCCCTCCTACAATGAGCAGTTCTTC. Translating it yields CASSLPSYNEQFF.

This clone was observed a single time. V and J are TRBV15 and TRBJ1-3; D remains ambiguous. The ends were cut back, 3 bases at V and 0 bases at J, with 6 bases in the middle. This CDR3 contains 14 residues. Germline V gene sequence: CDR1 LNHNV, CDR2 YYDKDF (reference sequence). The chain's CDR3 is CATSSPSSGNTIYF. DNA of the CDR3: TGTGCCACCAGCAGCCCGAGCTCTGGAAACACCATATATTTT.

This chain links TRBV9 with TRBJ2-3; tentatively, D is TRBD2 (5 bases). The CDR3 spans 16 residues. The V end was cut by 0 bases, the J end by 2 bases, with 13 bases between. Germline CDR1 SGDLS, CDR2 YYNGEE. The chain's CDR3 is CASSVGAATLTDTQYF. For the CDR3, the DNA is TGTGCCAGCAGCGTAGGAGCGGCAACCCTCACAGATACGCAGTATTTT. Using reference TRBV9 and TRBJ2-3 for the parts outside the CDR3, the full variable domain is DSGVTQTPKHLITATGQRVTLRCSPRSGDLSVYWYQQSLDQGLQFLIQYYNGEERAKGNILERFSAQQFPDLHSELNLSSLELGDSALYFCASSVGAATLTDTQYFGPGTRLTVL.

This clone was detected a few times. This CDR3 is CATSGMTGNQPQHF. CDR3 coding DNA: TGTGCCACCAGCGGAATGACAGGCAATCAGCCCCAGCATTTT. The genes are TRBV15 and TRBJ1-5, with D possibly TRBD1 on 5 matching bases. CDR1 and CDR2 from the germline V gene are LNHNV and YYDKDF (reference sequence). V was cut by 5 bases and J by 2 bases, with 10 bases left in between. CDR3 length: 14 residues.

There are a few counts of this clone. Written as DNA, the CDR3 is TGTGCCAGCAGTGAAGAGGAAGCGGGAGTTTACGAGCAGTACTTC. It translates to CASSEEEAGVYEQYF. The V gene is TRBV6-1, the J gene TRBJ2-7; 8 nucleotides align to TRBD2. The CDR3 spans 15 residues. V dropped 1 base and J dropped 4; count of bases not matched to a gene: 6. Germline V CDR1 and CDR2: MNHNS, SASEGT.

The chain combines TRBV7-2 with TRBJ2-7; D is undetermined. From germline, CDR1 is SGHTA and CDR2 FQGNSA. V was trimmed by 2 bases and J by 2 bases, leaving 7 bases between them. This CDR3 comprises 13 residues. CDR3 bases: TGTGCCAGCAGCTTACTCCAAGCCTACGAGCAGTACTTC. This codes for CASSLLQAYEQYF.

The chain uses TRBV11-2 and TRBJ2-2; 9 nucleotides match TRBD2. Germline V gene data show CDR1 as SGHAT and CDR2 as FQNNGV. V shed 5 bases and J 6 bases; nucleotides not matched to a gene: 7. There are 15 residues in the CDR3. CDR3 in DNA: TGTGCCAGCAGCCGGGGACTAGCCCAGCCCGGGGAGCTGTTTTTT. Translating gives CASSRGLAQPGELFF.

The gene calls are TRBV19 and TRBJ2-6; no clear D. V was shortened by 5 bases and J by 0 bases, with 14 bases between the two germline ends. This CDR3 has 17 amino acids. Germline loops: CDR1 LNHDA, CDR2 SQIVND (reference sequence). The CDR3 protein is CASSFFPDTSGANVLTF. The CDR3 DNA reads as TGTGCCAGTAGTTTTTTTCCCGACACCTCTGGGGCCAACGTCCTGACTTTC.

V gene TRBV10-3 combines with J gene TRBJ1-2, with TRBD1 matching over 8 bases. Germline lookup yields CDR1 ENHRY and CDR2 SYGVKD. CDR3 length equals 16 residues. The junction had 15 bases not matched to a gene; V was cut back by 8 bases and J by 4 bases. CDR3 DNA sequence: TGTGCCATCGCCCAAGCTCGGAGGACAGGGATCTATGGCTACACCTTC. This translates into CAIAQARRTGIYGYTF.

In this sample, this clone turned up once. V and J are TRBV7-9 and TRBJ2-3; 13 positions match TRBD2. In germline, CDR1 is SEHNR, CDR2 FQNEAQ (reference sequence). This CDR3 has 16 residues. Germline trimming cut 5 bases from V and 5 bases from J; bases unmatched to any gene: 7. Here the CDR3 reads CASSPPTSGRRDTQYF. As DNA, the CDR3 is TGTGCCAGCAGCCCCCCGACTAGCGGGAGGAGAGATACGCAGTATTTT.

The chain carries TRBV13 and TRBJ1-6; a possible D gene is TRBD1 (5 bases). Trimming left V 5 bases short and J 7 bases short, with 24 bases between. Germline lookup yields CDR1 PRHDT and CDR2 FYEKMQ (reference sequence). CDR3 size: 18 residues. The CDR3 here is CASSPPPGDLSGNSPLHF. The CDR3 bases are TGTGCCAGCAGCCCCCCCCCTGGGGACCTGAGTGGGAATTCACCCCTCCACTTT.